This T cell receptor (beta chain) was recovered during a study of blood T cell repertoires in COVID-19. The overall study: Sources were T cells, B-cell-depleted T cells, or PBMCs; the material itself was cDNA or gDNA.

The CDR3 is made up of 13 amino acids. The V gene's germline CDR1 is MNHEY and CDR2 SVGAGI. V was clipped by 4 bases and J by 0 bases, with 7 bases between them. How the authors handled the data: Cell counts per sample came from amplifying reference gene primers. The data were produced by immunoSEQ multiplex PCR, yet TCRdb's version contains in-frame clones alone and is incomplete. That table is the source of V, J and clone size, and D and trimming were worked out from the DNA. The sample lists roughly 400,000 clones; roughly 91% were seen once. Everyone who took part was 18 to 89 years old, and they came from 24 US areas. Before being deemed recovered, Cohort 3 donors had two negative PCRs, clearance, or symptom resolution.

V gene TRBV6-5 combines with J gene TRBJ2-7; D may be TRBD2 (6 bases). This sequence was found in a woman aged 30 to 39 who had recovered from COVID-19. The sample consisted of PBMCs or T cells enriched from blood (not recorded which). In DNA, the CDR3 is TGTGCCAGCAGTTGGGGGGTCTCCTACGAGCAGTACTTC. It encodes CASSWGVSYEQYF.